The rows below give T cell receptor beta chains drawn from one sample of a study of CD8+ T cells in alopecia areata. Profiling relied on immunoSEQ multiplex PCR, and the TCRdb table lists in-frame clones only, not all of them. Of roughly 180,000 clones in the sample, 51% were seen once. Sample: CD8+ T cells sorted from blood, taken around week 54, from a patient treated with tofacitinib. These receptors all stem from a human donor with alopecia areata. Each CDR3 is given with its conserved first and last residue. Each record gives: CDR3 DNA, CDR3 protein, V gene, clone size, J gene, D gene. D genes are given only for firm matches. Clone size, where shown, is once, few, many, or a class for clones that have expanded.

CDR3nt: TGTGCCAGCAGCCAAACCGAGGGTCTCGGTGAAGCTTTCTTT; CDR3aa: CASSQTEGLGEAFF; v_gene: TRBV4-2; abundance: once; j_gene: TRBJ1-1; d_gene: -
CDR3nt: TGTGCCAGCAGCGACGGCCACCACAATGAGCAGTTCTTC; CDR3aa: CASSDGHHNEQFF; v_gene: TRBV7-8; abundance: -; j_gene: TRBJ2-1; d_gene: -
CDR3nt: TGTGCCATCAGTGAGTCACGGGACAGGGGAAACACTGAAGCTTTCTTT; CDR3aa: CAISESRDRGNTEAFF; v_gene: TRBV10-3; abundance: few; j_gene: TRBJ1-1; d_gene: TRBD1
CDR3nt: TGTGCCATCAGTGACGGAGCTTACAATGAGCAGTTCTTC; CDR3aa: CAISDGAYNEQFF; v_gene: TRBV10-3; abundance: few; j_gene: TRBJ2-1; d_gene: -
CDR3nt: TGTGCCAGCAGTACATCGACAGGGGAAAGCTCCTACGAGCAGTACTTC; CDR3aa: CASSTSTGESSYEQYF; v_gene: TRBV27; abundance: -; j_gene: TRBJ2-7; d_gene: TRBD1
CDR3nt: TGCAGCACGGGACTGGGCCTCCAAGAGACCCAGTACTTC; CDR3aa: CSTGLGLQETQYF; v_gene: TRBV29-1; abundance: -; j_gene: TRBJ2-5; d_gene: -
CDR3nt: TGCGCCAGCAGCTTGATAAAGGGACACCTCTACAATGAGCAGTTCTTC; CDR3aa: CASSLIKGHLYNEQFF; v_gene: TRBV5-1; abundance: -; j_gene: TRBJ2-1; d_gene: -
CDR3nt: TGCAGCGTTGAAGATCAGGCGGTGCCCGGGGAGCAGTACTTC; CDR3aa: CSVEDQAVPGEQYF; v_gene: TRBV29-1; abundance: -; j_gene: TRBJ2-7; d_gene: -
CDR3nt: TGTGCCAGCAGTCCCCGGGGCGCACGCTATGGCTACACCTTC; CDR3aa: CASSPRGARYGYTF; v_gene: TRBV2; abundance: -; j_gene: TRBJ1-2; d_gene: -
CDR3nt: TGTGCCAGCAGCTCAAAGTTGGGACTCAATAGCCATGGCTACACCTTC; CDR3aa: CASSSKLGLNSHGYTF; v_gene: TRBV11-2; abundance: -; j_gene: TRBJ1-2; d_gene: -
CDR3nt: TGTGCCAGCAGTCCAGGGGGAGAGTCCTACGAGCAGTACTTC; CDR3aa: CASSPGGESYEQYF; v_gene: TRBV27; abundance: -; j_gene: TRBJ2-7; d_gene: TRBD1
CDR3nt: TGTGCCAGCTTGGGACAGGGACAAGAGACCCAGTACTTC; CDR3aa: CASLGQGQETQYF; v_gene: TRBV27; abundance: few; j_gene: TRBJ2-5; d_gene: TRBD1
CDR3nt: TGTGCCTGGAGTAATCGGCGGGGGGCCTACAATGAGCAGTTCTTC; CDR3aa: CAWSNRRGAYNEQFF; v_gene: TRBV30; abundance: few; j_gene: TRBJ2-1; d_gene: TRBD2
CDR3nt: TGTGCCAGCAAGGGCAGGGGGCATCTCACAGATACGCAGTATTTT; CDR3aa: CASKGRGHLTDTQYF; v_gene: TRBV27; abundance: -; j_gene: TRBJ2-3; d_gene: TRBD1
CDR3nt: TGTGCCAGCAGCCCGGACAGGGAGCTCAGCTACACCTTC; CDR3aa: CASSPDRELSYTF; v_gene: TRBV11-2; abundance: few; j_gene: TRBJ1-2; d_gene: TRBD1
CDR3nt: TGCGCCAGCAGTGTTCGGCTGGAGGTGAATGAGCAGTTCTTC; CDR3aa: CASSVRLEVNEQFF; v_gene: TRBV10-2; abundance: -; j_gene: TRBJ2-1; d_gene: -
CDR3nt: TGTGCCAGTAGTATCCGACGCCTTCCTAATTCACCCCTCCACTTT; CDR3aa: CASSIRRLPNSPLHF; v_gene: TRBV19; abundance: few; j_gene: TRBJ1-6; d_gene: -
CDR3nt: TGTGCCAGCAGCTTAGCGCAGGGGGGCGGGGGCACAGATACGCAGTATTTT; CDR3aa: CASSLAQGGGGTDTQYF; v_gene: TRBV7-8; abundance: -; j_gene: TRBJ2-3; d_gene: -
CDR3nt: TGCAGCGTTGGGGGACTAGCGGGGGAGGCCCAGTACTTC; CDR3aa: CSVGGLAGEAQYF; v_gene: TRBV29-1; abundance: few; j_gene: TRBJ2-5; d_gene: TRBD2
CDR3nt: TGTGCCACTTCCGGGACAGGGAATCAGCCCCAGCATTTT; CDR3aa: CATSGTGNQPQHF; v_gene: TRBV10-3; abundance: -; j_gene: TRBJ1-5; d_gene: TRBD1
CDR3nt: TGTGCTAGTGGTTTGCGGGACAGGGCAGAGACCCAGTACTTC; CDR3aa: CASGLRDRAETQYF; v_gene: TRBV12-5; abundance: -; j_gene: TRBJ2-5; d_gene: TRBD1
CDR3nt: TGTGCCAGCAGCTATGACAGGGTCCCCTACGAGCAGTACTTC; CDR3aa: CASSYDRVPYEQYF; v_gene: TRBV13; abundance: few; j_gene: TRBJ2-7; d_gene: TRBD1
CDR3nt: TGTGCCTGGAGTGCGGTGGACGGCAATCAGCCCCAGCATTTT; CDR3aa: CAWSAVDGNQPQHF; v_gene: TRBV30; abundance: -; j_gene: TRBJ1-5; d_gene: -
CDR3nt: TGCGCCAGCAGCTTTGGACAGACCCAAGAGACCCAGTACTTC; CDR3aa: CASSFGQTQETQYF; v_gene: TRBV5-1; abundance: -; j_gene: TRBJ2-5; d_gene: -
CDR3nt: TGTGCCACCTCCCGGACGGCGAACACTGAAGCTTTCTTT; CDR3aa: CATSRTANTEAFF; v_gene: TRBV9; abundance: once; j_gene: TRBJ1-1; d_gene: -
CDR3nt: TGCAGCGTTATAGCGGGGGTCCTCTACGAGCAGTACTTC; CDR3aa: CSVIAGVLYEQYF; v_gene: TRBV29-1; abundance: -; j_gene: TRBJ2-7; d_gene: TRBD2
CDR3nt: TGTGCCAGCAGCGTAGACGGGGGCTACGAGCAGTACTTC; CDR3aa: CASSVDGGYEQYF; v_gene: TRBV9; abundance: -; j_gene: TRBJ2-7; d_gene: -
CDR3nt: TGTGCCTGGAGTGTTGGTGTTACTGAAGCTTTCTTT; CDR3aa: CAWSVGVTEAFF; v_gene: TRBV30; abundance: -; j_gene: TRBJ1-1; d_gene: -
CDR3nt: TGTGCCAGCAGCCTCCTCGGGGCCACCGGGGAGCTGTTTTTT; CDR3aa: CASSLLGATGELFF; v_gene: TRBV5-4; abundance: -; j_gene: TRBJ2-2; d_gene: -
CDR3nt: TGTGCCAGCGAGGGAGGGAGAGGTGAGCAGTTCTTC; CDR3aa: CASEGGRGEQFF; v_gene: TRBV2; abundance: -; j_gene: TRBJ2-1; d_gene: TRBD2
CDR3nt: TGTGCCAGCAGTCAGCCTTACACTGAAGCTTTCTTT; CDR3aa: CASSQPYTEAFF; v_gene: TRBV6-5; abundance: -; j_gene: TRBJ1-1; d_gene: -
CDR3nt: TGTGCCAGCAGTACCTCTACTAGAACCCCTTCCTACGAGCAGTACTTC; CDR3aa: CASSTSTRTPSYEQYF; v_gene: TRBV6-6; abundance: -; j_gene: TRBJ2-7; d_gene: -
CDR3nt: TGTGCCTCCGAGTTGGGGCAGGGGGTCCCTGAAGCTTTCTTT; CDR3aa: CASELGQGVPEAFF; v_gene: TRBV10-3; abundance: few; j_gene: TRBJ1-1; d_gene: TRBD1
CDR3nt: TGTGCCAGCAGTTTCCAAAGCTCCTACGAGCAGTACTTC; CDR3aa: CASSFQSSYEQYF; v_gene: TRBV27; abundance: -; j_gene: TRBJ2-7; d_gene: -
CDR3nt: TGTGCCTGGACCCCGAGGGACAGGAGTGAAGCTTTCTTT; CDR3aa: CAWTPRDRSEAFF; v_gene: TRBV30; abundance: -; j_gene: TRBJ1-1; d_gene: TRBD1
CDR3nt: TGCGCCAGCAGCCCCGGGACAGAAAGCTATGGCTACACCTTC; CDR3aa: CASSPGTESYGYTF; v_gene: TRBV5-1; abundance: -; j_gene: TRBJ1-2; d_gene: TRBD1
CDR3nt: TGTGCCAGCAGCTTGGACAATCCCTACGAGCAGTACTTC; CDR3aa: CASSLDNPYEQYF; v_gene: TRBV5-6; abundance: -; j_gene: TRBJ2-7; d_gene: -
CDR3nt: TGTGCCAGCAGCTTCGGGACAGACAGCACCGGGGAGCTGTTTTTT; CDR3aa: CASSFGTDSTGELFF; v_gene: TRBV7-8; abundance: few; j_gene: TRBJ2-2; d_gene: TRBD1
CDR3nt: TGTGCCTGGAGTGTATGGGCGGGTAACTCCTATAATTCACCCCTCCACTTT; CDR3aa: CAWSVWAGNSYNSPLHF; v_gene: TRBV30; abundance: -; j_gene: TRBJ1-6; d_gene: -
CDR3nt: TGCAGCGGATTAACTGGGACCGACGTATCGGGCTACACCTTC; CDR3aa: CSGLTGTDVSGYTF; v_gene: TRBV29-1; abundance: -; j_gene: TRBJ1-2; d_gene: -
CDR3nt: TGTGCCAGCAGTCTAGAGGGGGACCCAAGCACAGATACGCAGTATTTT; CDR3aa: CASSLEGDPSTDTQYF; v_gene: TRBV9; abundance: -; j_gene: TRBJ2-3; d_gene: -
CDR3nt: TGTGCCAGCAGTGATATAGTGGGTCGGGGCTATGGCTACACCTTC; CDR3aa: CASSDIVGRGYGYTF; v_gene: TRBV2; abundance: -; j_gene: TRBJ1-2; d_gene: -
CDR3nt: TGTGCCAGCAGCGTAGAAACCGGGCGGGAGACCCAGTACTTC; CDR3aa: CASSVETGRETQYF; v_gene: TRBV9; abundance: -; j_gene: TRBJ2-5; d_gene: -
CDR3nt: TGTGCCAGCAGCGGAGTCCAGGGGACTAACTATGGCTACACCTTC; CDR3aa: CASSGVQGTNYGYTF; v_gene: TRBV9; abundance: few; j_gene: TRBJ1-2; d_gene: -
CDR3nt: TGTGCCAGCAGCGTAGTTGGAGGGGCAGGTCCTGGGAACACCATATATTTT; CDR3aa: CASSVVGGAGPGNTIYF; v_gene: TRBV9; abundance: -; j_gene: TRBJ1-3; d_gene: -
CDR3nt: TGTGCCAGCAACCCAGGGGGGGGCGAGCAGTACTTC; CDR3aa: CASNPGGGEQYF; v_gene: TRBV11-3; abundance: -; j_gene: TRBJ2-7; d_gene: -
CDR3nt: TGTGCCAGCAGCTTAGGCGGGGGGTACTACGAGCAGTACTTC; CDR3aa: CASSLGGGYYEQYF; v_gene: TRBV5-6; abundance: -; j_gene: TRBJ2-7; d_gene: TRBD2
CDR3nt: TGCGCCAGCAGCCAAGGTCACCGGGCAGCCTCTCTCTCCTACGAGCAGTACTTC; CDR3aa: CASSQGHRAASLSYEQYF; v_gene: TRBV4-3; abundance: -; j_gene: TRBJ2-7; d_gene: -